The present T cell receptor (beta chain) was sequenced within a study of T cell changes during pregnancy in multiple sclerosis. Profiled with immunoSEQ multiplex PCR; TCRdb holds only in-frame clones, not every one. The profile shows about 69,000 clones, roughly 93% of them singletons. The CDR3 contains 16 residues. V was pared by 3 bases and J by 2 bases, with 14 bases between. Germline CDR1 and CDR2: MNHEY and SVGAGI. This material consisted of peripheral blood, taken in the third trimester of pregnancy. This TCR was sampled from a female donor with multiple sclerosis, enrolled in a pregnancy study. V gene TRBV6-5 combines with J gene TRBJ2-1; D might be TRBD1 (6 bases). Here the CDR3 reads CASSYLDRGTYNEQFF. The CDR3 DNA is TGTGCCAGCAGTTATCTGGACAGAGGGACCTACAATGAGCAGTTCTTC.